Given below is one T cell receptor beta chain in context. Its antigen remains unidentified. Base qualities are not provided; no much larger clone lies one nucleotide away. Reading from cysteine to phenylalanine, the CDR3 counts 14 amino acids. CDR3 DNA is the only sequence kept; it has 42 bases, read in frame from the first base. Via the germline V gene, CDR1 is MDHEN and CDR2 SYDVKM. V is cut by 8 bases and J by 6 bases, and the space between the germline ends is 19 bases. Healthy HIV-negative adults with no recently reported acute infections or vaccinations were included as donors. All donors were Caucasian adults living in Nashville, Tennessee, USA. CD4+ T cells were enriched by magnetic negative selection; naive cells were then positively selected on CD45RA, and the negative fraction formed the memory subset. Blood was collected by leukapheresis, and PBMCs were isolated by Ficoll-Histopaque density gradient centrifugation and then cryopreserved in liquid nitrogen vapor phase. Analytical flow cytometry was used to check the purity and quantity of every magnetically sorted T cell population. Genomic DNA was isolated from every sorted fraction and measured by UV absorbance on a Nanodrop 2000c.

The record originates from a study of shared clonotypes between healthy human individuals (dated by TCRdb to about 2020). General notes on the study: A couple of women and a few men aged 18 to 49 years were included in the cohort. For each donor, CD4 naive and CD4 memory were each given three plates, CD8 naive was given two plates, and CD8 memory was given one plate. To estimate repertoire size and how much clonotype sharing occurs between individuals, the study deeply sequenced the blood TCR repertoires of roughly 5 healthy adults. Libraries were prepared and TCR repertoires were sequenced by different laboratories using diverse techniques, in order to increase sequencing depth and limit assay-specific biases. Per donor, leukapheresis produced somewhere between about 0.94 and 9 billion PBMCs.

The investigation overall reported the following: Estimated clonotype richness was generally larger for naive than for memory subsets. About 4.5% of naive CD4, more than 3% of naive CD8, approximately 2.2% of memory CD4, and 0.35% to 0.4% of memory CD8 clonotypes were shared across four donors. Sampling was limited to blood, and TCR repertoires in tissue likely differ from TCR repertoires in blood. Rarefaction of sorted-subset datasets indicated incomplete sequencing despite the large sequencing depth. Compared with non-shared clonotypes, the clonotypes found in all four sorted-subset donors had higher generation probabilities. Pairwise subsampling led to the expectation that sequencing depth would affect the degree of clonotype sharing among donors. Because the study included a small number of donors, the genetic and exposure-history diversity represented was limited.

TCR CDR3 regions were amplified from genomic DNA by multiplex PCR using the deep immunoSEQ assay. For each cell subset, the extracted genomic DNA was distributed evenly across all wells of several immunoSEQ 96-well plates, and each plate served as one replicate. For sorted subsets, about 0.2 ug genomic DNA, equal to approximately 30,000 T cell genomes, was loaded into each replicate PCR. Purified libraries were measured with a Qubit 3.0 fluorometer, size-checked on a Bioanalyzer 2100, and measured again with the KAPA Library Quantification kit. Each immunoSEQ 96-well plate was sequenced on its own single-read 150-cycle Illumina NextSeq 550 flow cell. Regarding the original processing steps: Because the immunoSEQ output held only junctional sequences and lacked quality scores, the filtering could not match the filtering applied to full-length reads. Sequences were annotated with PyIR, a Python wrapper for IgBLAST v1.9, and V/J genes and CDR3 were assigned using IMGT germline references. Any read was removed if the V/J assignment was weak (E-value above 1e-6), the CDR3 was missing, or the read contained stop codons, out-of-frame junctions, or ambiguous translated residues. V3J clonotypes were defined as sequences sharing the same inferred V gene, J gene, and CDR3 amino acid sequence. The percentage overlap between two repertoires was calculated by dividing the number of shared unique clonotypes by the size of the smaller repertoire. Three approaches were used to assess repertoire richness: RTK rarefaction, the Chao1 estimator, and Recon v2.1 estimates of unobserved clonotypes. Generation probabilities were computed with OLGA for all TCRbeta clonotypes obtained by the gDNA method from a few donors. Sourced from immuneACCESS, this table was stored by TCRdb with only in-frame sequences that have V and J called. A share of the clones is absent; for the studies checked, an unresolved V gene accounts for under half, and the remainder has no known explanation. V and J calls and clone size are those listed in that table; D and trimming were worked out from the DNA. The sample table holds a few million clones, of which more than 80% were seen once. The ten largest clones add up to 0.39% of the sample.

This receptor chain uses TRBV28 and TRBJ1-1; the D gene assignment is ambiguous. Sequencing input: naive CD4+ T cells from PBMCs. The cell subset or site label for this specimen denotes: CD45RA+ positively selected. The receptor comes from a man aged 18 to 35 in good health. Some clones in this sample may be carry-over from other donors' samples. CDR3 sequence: CASGRTGGAAEAFF. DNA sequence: TGTGCCAGCGGCCGTACGGGAGGCGCCGCTGAAGCTTTCTTT.